The 20 T cell receptor beta chains below all came from one sample that was sequenced in a study of blood T cell repertoires in COVID-19. Produced via immunoSEQ multiplex PCR; TCRdb's table is partial and in-frame only. The sample gives around 260,000 clones, about 85% of which show up once; 0.7% to 1% is in the top ten. The material sequenced was peripheral blood. The receptors come from a human donor with COVID-19, enrolled during active disease. The donor label of this sample is uncertain.

The chain carries TRBV19 and TRBJ1-3; no clear D gene. V gave up 3 bases and J gave up 2 bases, with 14 bases separating them. The V gene's germline CDR1 is LNHDA and CDR2 SQIVND (reference sequence). The CDR3 runs 16 residues. CDR3 DNA: TGTGCCAGTAGTATCTTGTCGGGAGACCCTGGAAACACCATATATTTT. This encodes CASSILSGDPGNTIYF.

This sequence joins TRBV2 and TRBJ1-2, with a weak D call TRBD1 (5 bases). The CDR3 is 12 residues long. V was cut by 4 bases and J by 5 bases, with 8 bases left in between. In germline, CDR1 is SNHLY, CDR2 FYNNEI. The CDR3 DNA is TGTGCCAGCAGTGGGGCAGGGTATGGCTACACCTTC. Protein sequence: CASSGAGYGYTF.

The chain is built from TRBV30 and TRBJ1-5; a possible D gene is TRBD1 (6 bases). Trimming took 0 bases from V and 4 from J, leaving 13 bases between them. The germline V gene has CDR1 GTSNPN and CDR2 SVGIG (reference sequence). This CDR3 contains 15 residues. The CDR3 region has the DNA TGTGCCTGGAGTGTACGACGGGGGGCAAATCAGCCCCAGCATTTT. This gives the protein CAWSVRRGANQPQHF.

The gene calls are TRBV9 and TRBJ2-1; D is possibly TRBD2 (6 bases). Trimming stripped 0 bases from V and 7 bases from J, with 11 bases between. This CDR3 has 14 residues. Germline CDR1 is SGDLS and CDR2 is YYNGEE. The CDR3 region is CASSVDGSRNEQFF. DNA for the CDR3: TGTGCCAGCAGCGTAGACGGGAGTCGGAATGAGCAGTTCTTC.

V gene TRBV9 combines with J gene TRBJ1-2, with 9 bases fitting TRBD1. Trimming cost V 4 bases and J 7 bases; bases outside gene matches: 8. The CDR3 runs to 14 residues. CDR1 SGDLS and CDR2 YYNGEE come from the germline V gene. The CDR3 region is CASSRETGGRGYTF. CDR3 DNA sequence: TGTGCCAGCAGCCGCGAAACAGGGGGCCGTGGCTACACCTTC.

Only one count was recorded for this clone. The chain couples TRBV27 to TRBJ1-4, with 7 bases aligning to TRBD1. Losses at the gene ends were 5 bases for V and 8 bases for J; bases not matched to a gene: 8. Looked up from germline, CDR1 is MNHEY and CDR2 is SMNVEV (reference sequence). The CDR3 covers 14 residues. CDR3 loop: CASSKDRLGEKLFF. For the CDR3, the DNA is TGTGCCAGCAGTAAGGACAGGCTTGGGGAAAAACTGTTTTTT.

The chain combines TRBV28 with TRBJ1-1; 8 bases align to TRBD1. V lost 7 bases and J lost 5; bases outside the gene matches: 9. The CDR3 runs 14 residues. Per the germline V gene, CDR1 is MDHEN and CDR2 is SYDVKM. This chain's CDR3 is CASTTTGVRTEAFF. The CDR3, as DNA: TGTGCCAGCACAACGACAGGGGTGCGTACTGAAGCTTTCTTT. The full variable domain, rest sourced from reference TRBV28 and TRBJ1-1, is DVKVTQSSRYLVKRTGEKVFLECVQDMDHENMFWYRQDPGLGLRLIYFSYDVKMKEKGDIPEGYSVSREKKERFSLILESASTNQTSMYLCASTTTGVRTEAFFGQGTRLTVV.

This rearrangement joins TRBV29-1 to TRBJ1-1, with TRBD1 matching 8 bases. The CDR3 length is 13 residues. Germline CDR1 is SQVTM and CDR2 is ANQGSEA. Losses at the gene ends were 6 bases for V and 3 bases for J; bases not matched to a gene: 6. The CDR3 sequence: CSVQQGGDTEAFF. For the CDR3, the DNA is TGCAGCGTACAACAGGGGGGGGACACTGAAGCTTTCTTT.

This clone turned up a few times. The chain combines TRBV9 with TRBJ2-7, with a weak D call TRBD2 (6 bases). There are 13 residues in the CDR3. Per germline, CDR1 SGDLS and CDR2 YYNGEE. Trimming cost V 4 bases and J 5 bases, with 13 bases left between them. The CDR3 DNA reads as TGTGCCAGCAGCCCTACGGGGGTCCACGAGCAGTACTTC. Its protein product is CASSPTGVHEQYF. The full variable domain, in which reference TRBV9 and TRBJ2-7 provide the parts outside the CDR3, is DSGVTQTPKHLITATGQRVTLRCSPRSGDLSVYWYQQSLDQGLQFLIQYYNGEERAKGNILERFSAQQFPDLHSELNLSSLELGDSALYFCASSPTGVHEQYFGPGTRLTVT.

The CDR3 region has the DNA TGTGCCACCAGCAGAGTGAGGGGGGGCTACGAGCAGTACTTC. It encodes CATSRVRGGYEQYF. The chain employs TRBV15 and TRBJ2-7; possible D gene TRBD2, 7 bases. Germline CDR1 reads LNHNV; CDR2 reads YYDKDF (reference sequence). The ends were cut back, 1 base at V and 3 bases at J, with 10 bases in the middle. The CDR3 sequence is 14 residues long. Combining the CDR3 with reference TRBV15 and TRBJ2-7 gives the whole variable domain DAMVIQNPRYQVTQFGKPVTLSCSQTLNHNVMYWYQQKSSQAPKLLFHYYDKDFNNEADTPDNFQSRRPNTSFCFLDIRSPGLGDTAMYLCATSRVRGGYEQYFGPGTRLTVT.

This rearrangement joins TRBV29-1 to TRBJ2-5; 8 bases map to TRBD2. The V and J ends lost 6 bases and 4 bases, in that order; junction bases with no gene match: 10. This CDR3 region has 14 residues. Germline V gene data show CDR1 as SQVTM and CDR2 as ANQGSEA. This CDR3 is CSVPRGGSGETQYF. For the CDR3, the DNA is TGCAGCGTCCCCCGGGGGGGGTCGGGAGAGACCCAGTACTTC.

The chain employs TRBV21-1 and TRBJ2-1; the D call of TRBD2 is as the table states it, not checked on the DNA. TRBV21-1 represents a pseudogene. The CDR3 sequence is 19 residues long. CDR3 DNA: TGTGCCAGCAGCAAAAAGAAACGGACCGGGAACCACTCCTACAATGAGCAGTTCTTC. This sequence encodes CASSKKKRTGNHSYNEQFF.

As to this clone: The same CDR3 also results from other DNA sequences found in this sample. This chain uses TRBV10-3 with TRBJ2-5, with a possible D match to TRBD1 (5 bases). V was shortened by 3 bases and J by 2 bases, with 7 bases between the two germline ends. This CDR3 has 13 residues. CDR1 and CDR2 (germline): ENHRY, SYGVKD. The CDR3 DNA sequence: TGTGCCATCAGTGACGACAGTCAAGAGACCCAGTACTTC. Translating it yields CAISDDSQETQYF.

This clone was detected only once. This chain's CDR3 is CASSLSTGTGVLSYEQYF. CDR3 coding DNA: TGTGCCAGCAGTTTATCGACCGGGACAGGGGTTCTATCCTACGAGCAGTACTTC. The chain carries TRBV28 and TRBJ2-7; 10 bases line up with TRBD1. The germline CDR1 and CDR2 sequences are MDHEN and SYDVKM. The junction had 10 bases not matched to a gene; V was cut back by 1 base and J by 1 base. The length of the CDR3 is 18 residues.

Only one count was recorded for this clone. This sequence joins TRBV3-1 (or the pseudogene TRBV3-2) and TRBJ1-2; D is undetermined. V lost 1 base, J lost 6 bases, and 6 bases lay in between. CDR1 LGHDT and CDR2 YNNKEL come from the germline V gene (reference sequence). The CDR3 sequence is 12 residues long. CDR3 sequence: CASSQVPDGYTF. CDR3 DNA sequence: TGTGCCAGCAGCCAAGTCCCAGATGGCTACACCTTC.

This clone was seen a few times. The J gene is TRBJ1-1, the V gene TRBV29-1; D is unclear. CDR3 length: 13 amino acids. Looked up from germline, CDR1 is SQVTM and CDR2 is ANQGSEA. Trimming cost V 4 bases and J 4 bases, with 13 bases left between them. CDR3 in amino acids: CSVGPGMGTEAFF. The CDR3 coding sequence is TGCAGCGTTGGTCCCGGGATGGGCACTGAAGCTTTCTTT. The variable domain in full, completed from reference TRBV29-1 and TRBJ1-1, reads SAVISQKPSRDICQRGTSLTIQCQVDSQVTMMFWYRQQPGQSLTLIATANQGSEATYESGFVIDKFPISRPNLTFSTLTVSNMSPEDSSIYLCSVGPGMGTEAFFGQGTRLTVV.

The J gene is TRBJ2-1, the V gene TRBV9; 11 nucleotides align to TRBD2. Trimming at V came to 3 bases and at J to 0 bases, leaving 2 bases not matched to a gene. The CDR3 spans 16 residues. Germline-derived CDR1 and CDR2 are SGDLS and YYNGEE. CDR3 protein: CASSEGLADSYNEQFF. The CDR3 nucleotides are TGTGCCAGCAGCGAGGGACTAGCGGACTCCTACAATGAGCAGTTCTTC.

This sequence joins TRBV11-2 and TRBJ2-7; D is undetermined. Looked up from germline, CDR1 is SGHAT and CDR2 is FQNNGV. This CDR3 has 14 residues. Between the trimmed V and J ends, which lost 6 bases and 3 bases, there was a span of 15 bases. CDR3 nucleotides: TGTGCCAGCAGTCTTGAGAGAGCTAGCTACGAGCAGTACTTC. Protein sequence: CASSLERASYEQYF. The full variable domain, completed using reference TRBV11-2 and TRBJ2-7, is EAGVAQSPRYKIIEKRQSVAFWCNPISGHATLYWYQQILGQGPKLLIQFQNNGVVDDSQLPKDRFSAERLKGVDSTLKIQPAKLEDSAVYLCASSLERASYEQYFGPGTRLTVT.

This chain joins TRBV12-3 or TRBV12-4 and TRBJ1-1; a possible D gene is TRBD1 (6 bases). CDR3 length equals 13 residues. Trimming took 6 bases from V and 2 from J, leaving 10 bases between them. The CDR3 DNA follows: TGTGCCAGCAGGTACAGGGTTAACACTGAAGCTTTCTTT. It codes for CASRYRVNTEAFF.

The rearrangement joins TRBV14 to TRBJ2-7, with 9 bases matching TRBD1. After removal of 7 bases from V and 1 base from J, the junction contained 5 bases not matched to a gene. This CDR3 region has 14 residues. The germline CDR1 and CDR2 sequences are SGHDN and FVKESK. CDR3 protein: CASTRTGESYEQYF. The CDR3 DNA is TGTGCCAGCACGCGGACAGGGGAGTCCTACGAGCAGTACTTC.